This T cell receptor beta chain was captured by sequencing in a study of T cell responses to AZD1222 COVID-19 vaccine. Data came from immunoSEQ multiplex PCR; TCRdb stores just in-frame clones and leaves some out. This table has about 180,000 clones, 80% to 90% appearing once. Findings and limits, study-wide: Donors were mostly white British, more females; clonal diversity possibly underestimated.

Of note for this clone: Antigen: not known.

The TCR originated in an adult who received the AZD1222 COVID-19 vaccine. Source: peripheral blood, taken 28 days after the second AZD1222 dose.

The CDR3 here is CASSKVGAGGHNGGYTF. The CDR3 nucleotides are TGTGCCAGCAGCAAAGTGGGGGCAGGGGGACATAATGGTGGCTACACCTTC. V gene TRBV21-1 combines with J gene TRBJ1-2; TRBD1 is taken as the D call from the table, unchecked against the DNA. TRBV21-1 is an annotated pseudogene. CDR3 length equals 17 residues.